The entry below describes one T cell receptor beta chain. Antigen: not known. The data stem from a study of cytomegalovirus exposure and HLA in healthy donors. Study-level points and caveats: Cytomegalovirus association was listed for about 180 TCR beta chains. A classifier reportedly called cytomegalovirus status with high sensitivity and specificity.

The donors belonged to the roughly 130-subject validation cohort, separate from the roughly 670-subject first cohort. Libraries were prepared by immunoSEQ multiplex PCR; TCRdb keeps only in-frame clonotypes and omits some of them. In the table there are 130,000 to 150,000 clones, approximately 90% of which are singletons. Germline V gene data show CDR1 as SGHRS and CDR2 as YFSETQ. This CDR3 spans 14 amino acids. The ends were cut back, 3 bases at V and 3 bases at J, with 12 bases in the middle. Sequences were obtained from PBMCs. The rearrangement joins TRBV5-1 to TRBJ2-5; D is possibly TRBD1 (5 bases). This TCR was recovered from a woman in her twenties or thirties in good health and CMV-seropositive. The CDR3 bases are TGCGCCAGCAGCTCAGGACAAGTAAAAGAGACCCAGTACTTC. Amino acid sequence: CASSSGQVKETQYF.